Following are 22 T cell receptor beta chains from one sample sequenced in a study of T cell responses to AZD1222 COVID-19 vaccine. TCRdb keeps only in-frame clones here, not all; method: immunoSEQ multiplex PCR. The sample contains about 120,000 clones, more than 85% of which appear only once. This specimen consisted of peripheral blood, obtained on day 0 of AZD1222 vaccination. These TCRs come from an adult in good health.

The V call is TRBV6-5, the J call TRBJ2-1; TRBD1 agrees at 7 bases. The germline gives CDR1 MNHEY, CDR2 SVGAGI. Trimming at V came to 8 bases and at J to 4 bases, leaving 11 bases not matched to a gene. CDR3 size: 15 residues. Written as DNA, the CDR3 is TGTGCCAGCTGTAAGGGGGCCGGGGTATACAATGAGCAGTTCTTC. It yields the protein CASCKGAGVYNEQFF.

V usage is TRBV15 and J usage is TRBJ1-5; D is perhaps TRBD1 (6 bases). The CDR3 runs to 17 residues. In germline, CDR1 is LNHNV, CDR2 YYDKDF (reference sequence). Deletions cut 0 bases from V and 3 bases from J, with 15 bases between. The CDR3 loop is CATSRDLGQGTNQPQHF. DNA for the CDR3: TGTGCCACCAGCAGAGATCTTGGCCAGGGGACCAATCAGCCCCAGCATTTT.

This sequence joins TRBV5-1 and TRBJ2-7, with unresolved D. Between the trimmed V and J ends, which lost 2 bases and 2 bases, there was a span of 11 bases. The germline gives CDR1 SGHRS, CDR2 YFSETQ. This CDR3 is built from 14 residues. The CDR3 DNA sequence: TGCGCCAGCAGCTTAGGGCAGAGTACCTACGAGCAGTACTTC. It specifies CASSLGQSTYEQYF.

This chain links TRBV18 with TRBJ1-5; maybe TRBD1 (5 bases). V was pared by 3 bases and J by 2 bases, with 14 bases between. This CDR3 contains 16 residues. CDR1 is KGHSH and CDR2 is LQKENI in the germline V gene. CDR3 DNA sequence: TGTGCCAGCTCACCCGGGAAGGGGCCGGGCAATCAGCCCCAGCATTTT. This translates into CASSPGKGPGNQPQHF.

A few counts support this clone. The V and J genes are TRBV28 and TRBJ1-2; D is unresolved. This CDR3 is 14 amino acids long. The V and J ends lost 3 bases and 3 bases respectively, with 11 bases between them. Germline values: CDR1 MDHEN, CDR2 SYDVKM. The CDR3 nucleotides are TGTGCCAGCAGTTTCCACCAGGTACACTATGGCTACACCTTC. It is translated as CASSFHQVHYGYTF.

This rearrangement joins TRBV6-1 to TRBJ1-4, with 9 nucleotides matching TRBD1. Trimming removed 2 bases from V and 3 bases from J; junction bases left unmatched: 1. The CDR3 consists of 15 residues. Germline-derived CDR1 and CDR2 are MNHNS and SASEGT. CDR3 in amino acids: CASSEWTGANEKLFF. In DNA form, the CDR3 reads TGTGCCAGCAGTGAATGGACAGGGGCTAATGAAAAACTGTTTTTT.

The gene calls are TRBV19 and TRBJ2-3; D uncertain. The CDR3 runs to 14 residues. Germline-derived CDR1 and CDR2 are LNHDA and SQIVND (reference sequence). V was shortened by 1 base and J by 2 bases, with 7 bases between the two germline ends. CDR3 sequence reads: CASSIGTFTDTQYF. CDR3 DNA: TGTGCCAGTAGTATAGGCACTTTCACAGATACGCAGTATTTT.

V and J are TRBV29-1 and TRBJ1-1, with TRBD1 identical over 8 bases. CDR3 length equals 13 residues. J gave up 5 bases and V 3 bases, and 5 bases lay outside the gene matches. From germline, CDR1 is SQVTM and CDR2 ANQGSEA. CDR3 in DNA: TGCAGCGTTGACGACAGGGGCTGGACTGAAGCTTTCTTT. Translation: CSVDDRGWTEAFF.

This clone occurred a few times. The gene calls are TRBV28 and TRBJ1-2; D remains ambiguous. The CDR3 is 15 amino acids. Germline V gene data show CDR1 as MDHEN and CDR2 as SYDVKM. V was clipped by 0 bases and J by 4 bases, with 12 bases between them. CDR3 coding DNA: TGTGCCAGCAGTTTATGGGGCGGGAGAGCCTATGGCTACACCTTC. Its protein product is CASSLWGGRAYGYTF.

This chain links TRBV5-4 with TRBJ1-6; D call uncertain. The CDR3 totals 15 residues. The V end lost 4 bases, the J end lost 10 bases, and 18 bases lay between the germline ends. Germline CDR1 and CDR2: SGHNT and YYREEE (reference sequence). The CDR3 DNA reads TGTGCCAGCAGCCCCCAGCCGATACTAGAGTCACCCCTCCACTTT. Protein sequence: CASSPQPILESPLHF.

The chain uses TRBV6-6 and TRBJ2-3; D tentatively fits TRBD1 or TRBD2 (6 bases each). The CDR3 is 15 amino acids. Trimming shortened V by 6 bases and J by 2 bases, and 15 bases separated the two germline ends. The V gene's germline CDR1 is MNHNY and CDR2 SVGAGI (reference sequence). The DNA for the CDR3 is TGTGCCAGCAGGCAGGGTGGGGGGCCCACAGATACGCAGTATTTT. Its protein is CASRQGGGPTDTQYF.

The gene calls are TRBV12-3 or TRBV12-4 and TRBJ1-2; D gene uncertain. V gave up 9 bases and J gave up 8 bases, with 16 bases separating them. This CDR3 is built from 12 residues. The CDR3, as DNA: TGTGCCAGTTCCGGATTTAAGACGGGCTACACCTTC. This translates into CASSGFKTGYTF.

V and J are TRBV28 and TRBJ2-6; maybe TRBD1 (5 bases). Trimming pared 10 bases from V and 0 bases from J, leaving 16 bases between. This CDR3 has 16 residues. CDR1 MDHEN and CDR2 SYDVKM come from the germline V gene. This CDR3 is CANPGKQSSGANVLTF. The CDR3 coding sequence is TGTGCCAACCCAGGGAAACAAAGCTCTGGGGCCAACGTCCTGACTTTC.

This sequence joins TRBV28 and TRBJ2-3; D unresolved. The CDR3 extends over 13 amino acids. V lost 3 bases and J 3 bases, leaving 7 bases between the germline ends. Germline values: CDR1 MDHEN, CDR2 SYDVKM. The CDR3: CASSFFATDTQYF. As DNA, the CDR3 is TGTGCCAGCAGTTTTTTCGCTACAGATACGCAGTATTTT.

The rearrangement uses TRBV11-2 and TRBJ2-3, with D hard to call. Per germline, CDR1 SGHAT and CDR2 FQNNGV. The V gene lost 1 base and the J gene lost 1 base, with 9 bases spanning the gap. The CDR3 length is 15 residues. CDR3 sequence: CASSLGSYGTDTQYF. CDR3 coding DNA: TGTGCCAGCAGCTTAGGTTCGTATGGCACAGATACGCAGTATTTT.

This rearrangement joins TRBV18 to TRBJ2-1, with 8 bases fitting TRBD2. Losses at the gene ends were 5 bases for V and 4 bases for J; bases not matched to a gene: 16. Germline CDR1 KGHSH, CDR2 LQKENI. CDR3 length: 18 residues. In DNA, the CDR3 is TGTGCCAGCTCATCAAGGGTGACGGGGGGGAATCTTTACAATGAGCAGTTCTTC. Its protein product is CASSSRVTGGNLYNEQFF.

V gene TRBV5-4 combines with J gene TRBJ1-6; D call uncertain. The CDR3 runs to 14 residues. The germline CDR1 and CDR2 sequences are SGHNT and YYREEE (reference sequence). Deletions cut 6 bases from V and 7 bases from J, with 14 bases between. CDR3: CASNDGSPNSPLHF. The CDR3 DNA reads TGTGCCAGCAATGATGGCAGTCCCAATTCACCCCTCCACTTT.

The chain joins TRBV28 to TRBJ1-4; D may be TRBD1 (6 bases). Trimming removed 7 bases from V and 6 bases from J, with 39 bases in between. This CDR3 is 22 amino acids long. Germline values: CDR1 MDHEN, CDR2 SYDVKM. The CDR3, as DNA: TGTGCCAGCACCCAAGGTCCCAGGGGCCGAGTCCCATATACCCAGATGGATGAAAAACTGTTTTTT. This sequence encodes CASTQGPRGRVPYTQMDEKLFF.

The chain uses TRBV7-9 and TRBJ1-1, with TRBD1 matching 7 bases. Germline lookup yields CDR1 SEHNR and CDR2 FQNEAQ (reference sequence). Trimming cost V 5 bases and J 2 bases; bases outside gene matches: 8. The CDR3 loop spans 15 amino acids. Written as DNA, the CDR3 is TGTGCCAGCAGCCCCCGACAGGGAAAAAACACTGAAGCTTTCTTT. It translates to CASSPRQGKNTEAFF.

The count of this clone is one. DNA of the CDR3: TGTGCCACCAGTGATGGTAGCGGGGGCGAGCAGTTCTTC. Translated, it gives CATSDGSGGEQFF. V usage is TRBV24-1 and J usage is TRBJ2-1, with 9 bases fitting TRBD2. V was pared by 3 bases and J by 10 bases, with 3 bases of the junction left unmatched. Per the germline V gene, CDR1 is KGHDR and CDR2 is SFDVKD. The CDR3 is 13 residues long.

V usage is TRBV6-5 and J usage is TRBJ1-3, with D unresolved. The CDR3 is 16 amino acids. Germline V gene lookup returns CDR1 MNHEY and CDR2 SVGAGI. V was pared by 2 bases and J by 1 base, with 12 bases between. This CDR3 is CASSYGRPKSGNTIYF. CDR3 nucleotide sequence: TGTGCCAGCAGTTACGGCCGGCCCAAATCTGGAAACACCATATATTTT.

This clone was found many times. The V and J genes are TRBV20-1 and TRBJ2-2; D is undetermined. CDR3 length: 11 amino acids. The ends were cut back, 4 bases at V and 0 bases at J, with 0 bases in the middle. CDR1 is DFQATT, CDR2 SNEGSKA, per germline (reference sequence). CDR3 in amino acids: CSATNTGELFF. Written as DNA, the CDR3 is TGCAGTGCTACGAACACCGGGGAGCTGTTTTTT.